The present entry profiles one T cell receptor (beta chain) with its context. This record belongs to a study of blood T cell repertoires in COVID-19. For the study at large: Both acute and convalescent COVID-19 samples were obtained from the United States, Italy and Spain.

Losses at the gene ends were 2 bases for V and 13 bases for J; bases not matched to a gene: 5. Germline values: CDR1 MNHEY, CDR2 SMNVEV (reference sequence). The CDR3 covers 12 residues. One Seattle source followed patients from active infection through their disease course. Per the original data handling: Using reference gene primer amplification, nucleated cell counts were estimated. Data came from immunoSEQ multiplex PCR; TCRdb stores just in-frame clones and leaves some out. V and J calls and clone size are those listed in that table; D and trimming were worked out from the DNA. The table shows fewer than 450,000 clones, with about 90% occurring only once.

This sequence was found in a woman in her forties or fifties with COVID-19, enrolled during active disease. The gene calls are TRBV27 and TRBJ2-1; TRBD2 matches 7 bases. Specimen: peripheral blood. CDR3 coding DNA: TGTGCCAGCAGTTTACAGCGGGACCGTCAGTTCTTC. Its translation is CASSLQRDRQFF.